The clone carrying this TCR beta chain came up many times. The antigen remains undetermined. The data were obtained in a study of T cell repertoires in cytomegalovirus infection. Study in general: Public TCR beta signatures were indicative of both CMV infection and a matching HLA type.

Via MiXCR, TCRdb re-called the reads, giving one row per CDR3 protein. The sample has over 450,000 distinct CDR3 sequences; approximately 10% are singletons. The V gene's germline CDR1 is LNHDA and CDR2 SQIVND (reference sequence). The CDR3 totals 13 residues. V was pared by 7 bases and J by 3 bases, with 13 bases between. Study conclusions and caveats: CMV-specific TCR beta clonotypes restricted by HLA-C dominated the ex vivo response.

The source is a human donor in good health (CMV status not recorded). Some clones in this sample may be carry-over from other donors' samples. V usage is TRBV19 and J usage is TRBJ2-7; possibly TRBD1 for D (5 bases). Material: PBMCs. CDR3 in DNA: TGTGCCAGTACAGGGAACGGAAACTACGAGCAGTACTTC. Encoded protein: CASTGNGNYEQYF.